Presented here are 5 T cell receptor beta chains from one specimen sequenced in a study of OX40 agonist ivuxolimab in advanced cancers. Sequencing was performed with immunoSEQ multiplex PCR; in TCRdb, only in-frame clones are kept and a portion is missing. The sample gives about 48,000 clones, 75% to 85% of which show up once; approximately 1% is in the top ten. Material: CD4+ or CD8+ T cells sorted from blood, obtained in a trial of the OX40 agonist ivuxolimab. The source is an adult with an advanced solid tumor such as melanoma, head and neck, liver or kidney cancer.

The rearrangement joins TRBV6-1 to TRBJ1-3; D is unclear. The germline V gene has CDR1 MNHNS and CDR2 SASEGT. CDR3 length: 15 amino acids. Trimming took 4 bases from V and 0 from J, leaving 10 bases between them. The CDR3 region has the DNA TGTGCCAGCAGTGTCGGGGTCTTCTCTGGAAACACCATATATTTT. This translates into CASSVGVFSGNTIYF.

The chain uses TRBV18 and TRBJ1-2, with 7 bases fitting TRBD1. Germline-derived CDR1 and CDR2 are KGHSH and LQKENI. This CDR3 is built from 14 residues. The V segment lost 4 bases and the J segment 2 bases; nucleotides outside the gene matches: 4. CDR3: CASSQKTGNYGYTF. The CDR3 nucleotides are TGTGCCAGCTCACAAAAGACAGGGAACTATGGCTACACCTTC.

This clone occurred a few times. The rearrangement joins TRBV11-2 to TRBJ2-1; 10 nucleotides align to TRBD2. This CDR3 region has 16 residues. Trimming removed 1 base from V and 6 bases from J; junction bases left unmatched: 6. Germline CDR1 reads SGHAT; CDR2 reads FQNNGV. Written as DNA, the CDR3 is TGTGCCAGCAGCTTAGGTCTAGCGGGGGTAGGCAATGAGCAGTTCTTC. This sequence encodes CASSLGLAGVGNEQFF.

CDR3 nucleotide sequence: TGTGCCAGCAGCTTATCAACGAATCGGTATGGCTACACCTTC. This gives the protein CASSLSTNRYGYTF. This rearrangement joins TRBV5-4 to TRBJ1-2; D call uncertain. CDR1 is SGHNT and CDR2 is YYREEE in the germline V gene (reference sequence). The CDR3 is made up of 14 amino acids. V was clipped by 2 bases and J by 5 bases, with 13 bases between them.

V and J are TRBV5-1 and TRBJ2-3, with D maybe TRBD2 (7 bases). This CDR3 spans 15 amino acids. The V and J ends lost 1 base and 2 bases respectively, with 11 bases between them. Germline V gene data show CDR1 as SGHRS and CDR2 as YFSETQ. CDR3 nucleotide sequence: TGCGCCAGCAGCTTGAGGGGGGGCCACACAGATACGCAGTATTTT. It specifies CASSLRGGHTDTQYF.